Listed here is a single T cell receptor (beta chain). The antigen remains undetermined. Profiling of TCR beta VDJ combinations and CDR3 sequences used genomic DNA as template. TCRdb re-analysed the reads in MiXCR, keeping a single row per CDR3 protein. This sample has roughly 220,000 distinct CDR3 sequences, with about 62% found just once. Only patients with CD8+CD57+ cell expansion on flow cytometry were chosen for sequencing. The data were obtained in a study of CD8+CD57+ T cells in acquired aplastic anemia. Overall study findings and caveats: Sharing between patients and controls was observed for over 25 CD8+ CDR3 sequences.

Germline values: CDR1 SGHKS, CDR2 YYEKEE (reference sequence). V was shortened by 4 bases and J by 6 bases, with 23 bases between the two germline ends. CDR3 length: 17 residues. The specimen was sorted CD4+, CD8+, or CD8+CD57+ T cells (not recorded which) from PBMCs. The chain carries TRBV5-5 and TRBJ2-1; D perhaps matches TRBD2 (7 bases). This TCR was sampled from a human donor with aplastic anemia. Here the CDR3 DNA reads TGTGCCAGCAGCCCCTTGGGGGGGGGCAATAAGGGCAATGAGCAGTTCTTC. It translates to CASSPLGGGNKGNEQFF.